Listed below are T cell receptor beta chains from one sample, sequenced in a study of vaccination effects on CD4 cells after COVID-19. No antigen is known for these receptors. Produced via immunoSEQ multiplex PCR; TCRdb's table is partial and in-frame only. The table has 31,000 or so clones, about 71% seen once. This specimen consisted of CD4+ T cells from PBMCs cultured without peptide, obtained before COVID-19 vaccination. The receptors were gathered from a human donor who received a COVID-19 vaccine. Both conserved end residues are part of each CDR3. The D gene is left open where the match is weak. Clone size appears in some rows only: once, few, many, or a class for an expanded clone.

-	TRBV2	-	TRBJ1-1	CASSVRDEAFF	TGTGCCAGCAGTGTGAGAGATGAAGCTTTCTTT
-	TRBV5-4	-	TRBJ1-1	CASIVRARGRPEAFF	-
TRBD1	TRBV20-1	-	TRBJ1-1	CSASPVNRGLTEAFF	TGCAGTGCTAGTCCCGTTAACAGGGGGCTAACTGAAGCTTTCTTT
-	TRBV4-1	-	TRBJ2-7	CASSQDFSYEQYF	TGCGCCAGCAGCCAAGACTTTTCCTACGAGCAGTACTTC
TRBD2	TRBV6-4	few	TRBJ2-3	CASSDSSGGADTQYF	TGTGCCAGCAGTGACTCTAGCGGGGGGGCCGATACGCAGTATTTT
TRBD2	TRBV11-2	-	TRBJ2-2	CASSLGRLAGNTGELFF	TGTGCCAGCAGCTTAGGCCGACTAGCGGGGAACACCGGGGAGCTGTTTTTT
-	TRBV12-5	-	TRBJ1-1	CASAAGSLTEAFF	TGTGCTAGTGCGGCAGGGTCGTTAACTGAAGCTTTCTTT
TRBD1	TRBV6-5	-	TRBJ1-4	CASSYLGQGGNEKLFF	TGTGCCAGCAGTTACCTGGGACAGGGGGGGAATGAAAAACTGTTTTTT
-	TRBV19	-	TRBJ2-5	CASSIDRGETQYF	TGTGCCAGTAGTATAGACCGAGGCGAGACCCAGTACTTC
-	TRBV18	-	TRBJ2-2	CASSPGQLNTGELFF	TGTGCCAGCTCACCCGGCCAGTTGAACACCGGGGAGCTGTTTTTT
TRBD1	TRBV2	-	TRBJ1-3	CASSEVGTGTGNTIYF	TGTGCCAGCAGTGAAGTCGGGACAGGGACTGGAAACACCATATATTTT
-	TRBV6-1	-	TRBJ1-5	CASSAPAGYSNQPQHF	TGTGCCAGCAGTGCGCCTGCAGGGTATAGCAATCAGCCCCAGCATTTT
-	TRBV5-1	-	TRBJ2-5	CASQPLPGTTQETQYF	TGCGCCAGCCAGCCATTGCCCGGGACGACCCAAGAGACCCAGTACTTC
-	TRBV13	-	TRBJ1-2	CASSLGPAGDGYTF	TGTGCCAGCAGCTTAGGCCCGGCAGGGGATGGCTACACCTTC
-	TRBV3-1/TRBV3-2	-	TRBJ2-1	CASSQIRNEQFF	TGTGCCAGCAGCCAAATACGCAATGAGCAGTTCTTC
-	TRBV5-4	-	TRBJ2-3	CASSTNTDTQYF	TGTGCCAGCAGCACCAACACAGATACGCAGTATTTT
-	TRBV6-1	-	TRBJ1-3	CASSEPIGQASGNTIYF	TGTGCCAGCAGTGAACCCATCGGGCAGGCAAGTGGAAACACCATATATTTT
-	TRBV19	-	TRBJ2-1	CASLNWRGENYNEQFF	TGTGCCAGTCTCAATTGGAGGGGAGAGAACTACAATGAGCAGTTCTTC
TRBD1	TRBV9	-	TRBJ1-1	CASSAGTGALNTEAFF	TGTGCCAGCAGCGCTGGTACAGGGGCCCTGAACACTGAAGCTTTCTTT
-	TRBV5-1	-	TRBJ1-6	CASSLAAGEGSPLHF	TGCGCCAGCAGCTTGGCCGCAGGGGAGGGTTCACCCCTCCACTTT
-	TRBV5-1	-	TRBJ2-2	CASSSRGGGELFF	TGCGCCAGCAGCTCCAGGGGCGGGGGGGAGCTGTTTTTT
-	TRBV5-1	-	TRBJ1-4	CASSLAGDGEKLFF	TGCGCCAGCAGCTTGGCCGGGGATGGTGAAAAACTGTTTTTT
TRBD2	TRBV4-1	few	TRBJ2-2	CASSQGGGLAGRNTGELFF	TGCGCCAGCAGCCAAGGGGGGGGACTAGCGGGACGGAACACCGGGGAGCTGTTTTTT
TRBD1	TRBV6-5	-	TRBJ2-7	CASSTGQGALDEQYF	TGTGCCAGCAGCACGGGACAGGGGGCTTTGGACGAGCAGTACTTC
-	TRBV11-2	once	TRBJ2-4	CASSLDPASGLAKNIQYF	TGTGCCAGCAGCTTAGATCCAGCCAGCGGTCTAGCCAAAAACATTCAGTACTTC
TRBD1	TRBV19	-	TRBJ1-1	CASILTGSFTEAFF	TGTGCCAGTATTCTGACAGGGTCTTTCACTGAAGCTTTCTTT
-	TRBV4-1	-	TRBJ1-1	CASSQGTWGDTEAFF	TGCGCCAGCAGCCAAGGTACGTGGGGGGACACTGAAGCTTTCTTT
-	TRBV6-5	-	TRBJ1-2	CASSPGASYTF	TGTGCCAGCAGTCCGGGGGCCAGCTACACCTTC
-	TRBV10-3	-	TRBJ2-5	CAISESTVQETQYF	TGTGCCATCAGTGAGTCCACAGTGCAAGAGACCCAGTACTTC
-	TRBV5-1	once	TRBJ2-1	CASSLESKLYNEQFF	TGCGCCAGCAGCTTGGAATCAAAGTTGTACAATGAGCAGTTCTTC
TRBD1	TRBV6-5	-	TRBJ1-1	CASSFWTGDTEAFF	TGTGCCAGCAGTTTTTGGACAGGGGACACTGAAGCTTTCTTT
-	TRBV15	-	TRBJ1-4	CATSRVAFNEKLFF	TGTGCCACCAGCAGAGTGGCGTTTAATGAAAAACTGTTTTTT
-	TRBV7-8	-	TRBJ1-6	CASSFQEQNYNSPLHF	TGTGCCAGCAGCTTTCAGGAACAGAACTATAATTCACCCCTCCACTTT
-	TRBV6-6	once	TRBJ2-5	CASRYPWTQYF	TGTGCCAGCAGGTACCCGTGGACCCAGTACTTC
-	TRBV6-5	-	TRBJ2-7	CASSPGPPEQYF	TGTGCCAGCAGTCCGGGCCCCCCCGAGCAGTACTTC
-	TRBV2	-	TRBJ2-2	CASSTGELFF	TGTGCCAGCAGCACCGGGGAGCTGTTTTTT
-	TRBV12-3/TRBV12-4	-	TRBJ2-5	CASSLNMETQYF	TGTGCCAGCAGTTTGAATATGGAGACCCAGTACTTC
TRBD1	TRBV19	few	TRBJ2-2	CASSLRDSGGELFF	TGTGCCAGTAGCCTCAGGGACAGCGGAGGGGAGCTGTTTTTT
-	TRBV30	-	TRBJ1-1	CAWSPPGEF	TGTGCCTGGAGTCCCCCAGGGGAATTT
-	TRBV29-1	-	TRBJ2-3	CSVEPTTDTQYF	TGCAGCGTTGAACCTACTACTGATACGCAGTATTTT
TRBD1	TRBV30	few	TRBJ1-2	CAWSVPGQGISYGYTF	TGTGCCTGGAGTGTCCCAGGACAGGGAATTTCCTATGGCTACACCTTC
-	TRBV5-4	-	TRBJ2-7	CASSDRRLAVGSYEQYF	TGTGCCAGCAGCGACCGGAGATTAGCGGTCGGATCTTACGAGCAGTACTTC
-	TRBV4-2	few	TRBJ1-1	CASSLRTIQVNTEAFF	TGTGCCAGCAGCCTACGGACAATCCAGGTTAACACTGAAGCTTTCTTT
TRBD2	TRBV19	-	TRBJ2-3	CASRAQASGAGFSTDTQYF	TGTGCCAGCCGTGCCCAGGCTAGCGGGGCGGGATTTAGCACAGATACGCAGTATTTT
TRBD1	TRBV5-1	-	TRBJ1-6	CASSLDAGTGKNSPLHF	TGCGCCAGCAGCTTGGACGCCGGGACAGGGAAGAATTCACCCCTCCACTTT